Listed below are T cell receptor beta chains from one sample, sequenced in a study of T cell responses to AZD1222 COVID-19 vaccine. Assay used: immunoSEQ multiplex PCR; TCRdb lists only in-frame clones, some missing. The sample yields about 140,000 clones, roughly 92% seen once. The sample in question was peripheral blood, obtained on day 0 of AZD1222 vaccination. Every receptor here comes from an adult in good health. Both conserved end residues are part of each CDR3. D genes are given only for firm matches. Where a row states a size, it is once, few, many or the class of an expanded clone; other rows omit it.

j_gene | v_gene | abundance | d_gene | CDR3aa | CDR3nt
TRBJ2-1 | TRBV12-3/TRBV12-4 | . | TRBD1 | CASSRQGSDEQFF | TGTGCCAGCAGCAGACAGGGGTCCGATGAGCAGTTCTTC
TRBJ1-5 | TRBV19 | . | . | CASSIPSALNSNQPQHF | TGTGCCAGTAGTATCCCTTCGGCACTGAATAGCAATCAGCCCCAGCATTTT
TRBJ2-7 | TRBV24-1 | . | . | CATSEPTVGSEQYF | TGTGCCACCAGTGAACCAACAGTGGGAAGCGAGCAGTACTTC
TRBJ2-3 | TRBV13 | few | . | CASSLVAKTDTQYF | TGTGCCAGCAGCTTAGTAGCGAAGACAGATACGCAGTATTTT
TRBJ1-2 | TRBV19 | . | . | CASILQENYGYTF | TGTGCCAGTATCCTGCAGGAGAACTATGGCTACACCTTC
TRBJ2-7 | TRBV30 | . | . | CAWSVLEVRYEQYF | TGTGCCTGGAGTGTACTTGAAGTCCGCTACGAGCAGTACTTC
TRBJ2-2 | TRBV28 | . | . | CASRRARTGELFF | TGTGCCAGCAGGAGGGCCCGCACCGGGGAGCTGTTTTTT
TRBJ1-4 | TRBV27 | . | TRBD1 | CASRWRTGSEKLFF | TGTGCCAGCAGATGGAGGACAGGGTCTGAAAAACTGTTTTTT
TRBJ2-2 | TRBV7-2 | . | . | CASSPQWELFF | TGTGCCAGCAGCCCCCAGTGGGAGCTGTTTTTT
TRBJ1-6 | TRBV19 | . | . | CASSPSRGTSSSPLHF | TGTGCCAGTAGTCCCTCCCGGGGAACTAGTAGTTCACCCCTCCACTTT
TRBJ2-2 | TRBV7-9 | . | . | CASSFYQGSLAGELFF | TGTGCCAGCAGCTTTTATCAGGGGAGTCTAGCCGGGGAGCTGTTTTTT
TRBJ2-2 | TRBV28 | once | TRBD2 | CASSLTPAGDANTGELFF | TGTGCCAGCAGTTTAACTCCAGCGGGGGACGCGAACACCGGGGAGCTGTTTTTT
TRBJ2-7 | TRBV11-3 | . | TRBD1 | CASSPRSGTGTYEQYF | TGTGCCAGCAGCCCGCGCTCCGGGACAGGTACCTACGAGCAGTACTTC
TRBJ2-7 | TRBV7-8 | . | TRBD1 | CASSGTGTGRREQYF | TGTGCCAGCAGCGGTACCGGGACAGGGCGGAGAGAGCAGTACTTC
TRBJ2-3 | TRBV28 | . | . | CASSPGGLATDTQYF | TGTGCCAGCAGCCCCGGCGGTCTAGCCACAGATACGCAGTATTTT
TRBJ2-7 | TRBV2 | . | TRBD1 | CASSGQGESYEQYF | TGTGCCAGCAGTGGACAGGGGGAAAGCTACGAGCAGTACTTC
TRBJ1-5 | TRBV28 | . | . | CASSLDSLYQPQHF | TGTGCCAGCAGTCTGGACAGCCTTTACCAGCCCCAGCATTTT
TRBJ1-2 | TRBV2 | . | . | CASTRIYGYTF | TGTGCCAGCACCAGGATTTATGGCTACACCTTC
TRBJ1-5 | TRBV24-1 | . | TRBD1 | CATSDGDSHSNQPQHF | TGTGCCACCAGTGATGGGGACAGCCATAGCAATCAGCCCCAGCATTTT
TRBJ1-5 | TRBV28 | . | TRBD1 | CASSKGQSNQPQHF | TGTGCCAGCAGCAAGGGACAGTCCAATCAGCCCCAGCATTTT
TRBJ2-2 | TRBV19 | few | . | CASNVGGRRVTGELFF | TGTGCCAGTAATGTGGGAGGCAGACGAGTCACCGGGGAGCTGTTTTTT
TRBJ1-5 | TRBV7-9 | . | TRBD1 | CASSPQGVSQPQHF | TGTGCCAGCAGCCCTCAGGGGGTATCTCAGCCCCAGCATTTT
TRBJ1-6 | TRBV7-9 | . | . | CASSAGPDYNSPLHF | TGTGCCAGCAGCGCCGGACCGGACTATAATTCACCCCTCCACTTT
TRBJ2-7 | TRBV27 | . | TRBD2 | CASSGWTSGTYEQYF | TGTGCCAGCTCGGGATGGACTAGCGGAACCTACGAGCAGTACTTC
TRBJ1-5 | TRBV2 | . | TRBD1 | CASGMGQDQPQHF | TGTGCCAGCGGGATGGGACAGGATCAGCCCCAGCATTTT
TRBJ2-3 | TRBV3-1/TRBV3-2 | . | TRBD2 | CASSHSGTSGGLSTDTQYF | TGTGCCAGCAGCCATTCCGGGACTAGCGGGGGTCTAAGCACAGATACGCAGTATTTT
TRBJ1-2 | TRBV19 | . | . | CASSVERYGYTF | TGTGCCAGTAGTGTGGAACGATATGGCTACACCTTC
TRBJ2-3 | TRBV5-5 | . | TRBD2 | CASSLGLAGASDTQYF | TGTGCCAGCAGCCTAGGACTAGCGGGAGCTTCGGATACGCAGTATTTT